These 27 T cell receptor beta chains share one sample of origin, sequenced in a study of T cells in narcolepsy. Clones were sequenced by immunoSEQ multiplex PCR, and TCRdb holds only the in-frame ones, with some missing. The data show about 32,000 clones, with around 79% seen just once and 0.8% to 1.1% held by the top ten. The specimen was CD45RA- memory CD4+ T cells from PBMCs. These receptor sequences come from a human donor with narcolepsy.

DNA for the CDR3: TGTGCCAGCAGAATGGGCGACTATGGCTACACCTTC. This codes for CASRMGDYGYTF. The chain is built from TRBV6-1 and TRBJ1-2, with no clear D. With 6 bases removed from V and 3 bases from J, the gap between germline ends came to 8 bases. This CDR3 contains 12 residues. Germline V gives CDR1 MNHNS, CDR2 SASEGT.

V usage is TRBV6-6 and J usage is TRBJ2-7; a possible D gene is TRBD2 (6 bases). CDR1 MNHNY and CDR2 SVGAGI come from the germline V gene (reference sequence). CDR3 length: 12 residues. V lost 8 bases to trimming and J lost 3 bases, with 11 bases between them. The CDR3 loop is CASGSGSYEQYF. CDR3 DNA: TGTGCCAGCGGATCCGGGAGCTACGAGCAGTACTTC.

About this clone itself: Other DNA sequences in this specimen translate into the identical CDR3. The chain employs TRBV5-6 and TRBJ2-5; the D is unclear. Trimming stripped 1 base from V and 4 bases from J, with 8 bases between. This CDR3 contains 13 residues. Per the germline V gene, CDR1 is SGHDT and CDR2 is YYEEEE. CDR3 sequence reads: CASSLRTGETQYF. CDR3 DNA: TGTGCCAGCAGCTTGCGGACCGGAGAGACCCAGTACTTC. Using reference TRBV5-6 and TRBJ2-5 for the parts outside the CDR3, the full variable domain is DAGVTQSPTHLIKTRGQQVTLRCSPKSGHDTVSWYQQALGQGPQFIFQYYEEEERQRGNFPDRFSGHQFPNYSSELNVNALLLGDSALYLCASSLRTGETQYFGPGTRLLVL.

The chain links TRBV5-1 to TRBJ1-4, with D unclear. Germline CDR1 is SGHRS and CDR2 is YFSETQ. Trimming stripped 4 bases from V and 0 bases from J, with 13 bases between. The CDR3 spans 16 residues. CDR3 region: CASSTSDGATNEKLFF. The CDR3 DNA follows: TGCGCCAGCAGCACTTCGGACGGGGCAACTAATGAAAAACTGTTTTTT.

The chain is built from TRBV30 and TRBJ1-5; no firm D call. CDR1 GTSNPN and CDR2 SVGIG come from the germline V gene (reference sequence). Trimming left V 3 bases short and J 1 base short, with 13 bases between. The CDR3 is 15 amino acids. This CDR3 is CAWSAKRVSNQPQHF. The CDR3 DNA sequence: TGTGCCTGGAGCGCGAAGCGGGTAAGCAATCAGCCCCAGCATTTT.

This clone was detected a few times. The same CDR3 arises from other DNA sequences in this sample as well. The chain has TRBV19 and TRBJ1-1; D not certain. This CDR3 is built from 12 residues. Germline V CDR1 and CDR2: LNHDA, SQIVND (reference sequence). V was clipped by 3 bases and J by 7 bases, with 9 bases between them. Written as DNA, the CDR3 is TGTGCCAGTAGTATCCGTTGGGGTGAAGCTTTCTTT. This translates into CASSIRWGEAFF.

CDR3 nucleotide sequence: TGCGCCAGCAGCTTGGGTAGCGGGATATCGGATACGCAGTATTTT. Its protein is CASSLGSGISDTQYF. The chain uses TRBV5-1 and TRBJ2-3, with 8 bases lining up with TRBD2. The CDR3 contains 15 residues. Per the germline V gene, CDR1 is SGHRS and CDR2 is YFSETQ. V lost 0 bases, J lost 6 bases, and 6 bases stayed unmatched.

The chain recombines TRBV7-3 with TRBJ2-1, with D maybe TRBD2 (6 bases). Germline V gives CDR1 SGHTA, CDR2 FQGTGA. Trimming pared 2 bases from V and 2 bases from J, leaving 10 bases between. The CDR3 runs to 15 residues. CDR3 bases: TGTGCCAGCAGCTTAGCGCGGGGAGCCTACAATGAGCAGTTCTTC. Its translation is CASSLARGAYNEQFF.

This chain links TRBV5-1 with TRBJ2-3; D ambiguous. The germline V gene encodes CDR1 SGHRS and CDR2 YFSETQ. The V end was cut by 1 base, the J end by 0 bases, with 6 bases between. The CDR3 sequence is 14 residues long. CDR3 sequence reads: CASSLTSSTDTQYF. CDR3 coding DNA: TGCGCCAGCAGCTTGACGTCCAGCACAGATACGCAGTATTTT.

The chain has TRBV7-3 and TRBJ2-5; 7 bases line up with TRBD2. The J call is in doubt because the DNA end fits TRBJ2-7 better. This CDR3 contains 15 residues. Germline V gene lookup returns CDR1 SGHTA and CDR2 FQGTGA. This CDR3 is CASSPSPSGLYEQYF. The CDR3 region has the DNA TGTGCCAGCAGCCCGAGTCCTAGCGGCCTCTACGAGCAGTACTTC.

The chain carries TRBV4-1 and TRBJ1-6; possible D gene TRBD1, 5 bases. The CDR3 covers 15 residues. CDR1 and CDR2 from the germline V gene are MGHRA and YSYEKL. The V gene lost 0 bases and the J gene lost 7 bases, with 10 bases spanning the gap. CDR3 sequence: CASSQEQQGNSPLHF. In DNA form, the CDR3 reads TGCGCCAGCAGCCAAGAGCAGCAGGGAAATTCACCCCTCCACTTT.

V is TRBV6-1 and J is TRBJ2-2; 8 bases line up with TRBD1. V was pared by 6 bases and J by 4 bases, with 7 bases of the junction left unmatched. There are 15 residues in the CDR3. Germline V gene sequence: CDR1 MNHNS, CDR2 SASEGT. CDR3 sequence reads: CASSRTGTRTGELFF. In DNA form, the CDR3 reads TGTGCCAGCAGCAGGACAGGGACCCGCACCGGGGAGCTGTTTTTT.

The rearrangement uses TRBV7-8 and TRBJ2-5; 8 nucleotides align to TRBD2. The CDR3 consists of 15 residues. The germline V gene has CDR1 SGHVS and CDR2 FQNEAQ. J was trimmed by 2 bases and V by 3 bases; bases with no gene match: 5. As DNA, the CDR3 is TGTGCCAGCAGCTTGAGAGCGGGGGATCAAGAGACCCAGTACTTC. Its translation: CASSLRAGDQETQYF.

DNA for the CDR3: TGTGCCTGGGGGACCTTCTCTGGAAACACCATATATTTT. It codes for CAWGTFSGNTIYF. The rearrangement links TRBV30 to TRBJ1-3; the D gene is possibly TRBD1 (5 bases). CDR3 size: 13 residues. Germline V gene sequence: CDR1 GTSNPN, CDR2 SVGIG (reference sequence). Deletions cut 5 bases from V and 0 bases from J, with 8 bases between.

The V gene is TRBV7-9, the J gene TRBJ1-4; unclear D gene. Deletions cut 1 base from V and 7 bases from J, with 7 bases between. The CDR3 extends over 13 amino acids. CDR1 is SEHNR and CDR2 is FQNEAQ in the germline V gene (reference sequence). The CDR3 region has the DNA TGTGCCAGCAGCTTAGGCCGGGGTGAAAAACTGTTTTTT. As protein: CASSLGRGEKLFF.

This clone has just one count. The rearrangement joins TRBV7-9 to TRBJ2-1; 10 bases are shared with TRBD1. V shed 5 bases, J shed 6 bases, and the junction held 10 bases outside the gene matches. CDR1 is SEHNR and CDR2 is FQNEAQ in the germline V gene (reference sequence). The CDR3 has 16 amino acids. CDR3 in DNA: TGTGCCAGCAGCCTACTCCCGACAGGGGGCCGCAATGAGCAGTTCTTC. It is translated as CASSLLPTGGRNEQFF.

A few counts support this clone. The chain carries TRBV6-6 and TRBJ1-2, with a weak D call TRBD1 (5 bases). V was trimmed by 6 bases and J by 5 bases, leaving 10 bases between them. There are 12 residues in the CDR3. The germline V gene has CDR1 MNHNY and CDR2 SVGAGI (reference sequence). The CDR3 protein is CASRGQGYGYTF. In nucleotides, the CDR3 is TGTGCCAGCAGGGGTCAGGGTTATGGCTACACCTTC.

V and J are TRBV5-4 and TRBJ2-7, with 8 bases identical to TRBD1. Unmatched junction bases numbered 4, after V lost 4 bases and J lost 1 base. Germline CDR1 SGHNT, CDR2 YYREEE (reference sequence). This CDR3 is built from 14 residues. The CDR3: CASSPDRESYEQYF. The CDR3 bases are TGTGCCAGCAGCCCGGACAGGGAATCCTACGAGCAGTACTTC.

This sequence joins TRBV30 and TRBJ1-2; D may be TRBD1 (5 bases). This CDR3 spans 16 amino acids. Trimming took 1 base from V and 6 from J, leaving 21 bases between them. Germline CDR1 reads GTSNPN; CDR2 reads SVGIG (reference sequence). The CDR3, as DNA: TGTGCCTGGAGTGACCTTGGGTGGGGCGGGGGTAATGGCTACACCTTC. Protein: CAWSDLGWGGGNGYTF. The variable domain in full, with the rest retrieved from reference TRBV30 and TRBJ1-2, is SQTIHQWPATLVQPVGSPLSLECTVEGTSNPNLYWYRQAAGRGLQLLFYSVGIGQISSEVPQNLSASRPQDRQFILSSKKLLLSDSGFYLCAWSDLGWGGGNGYTFGSGTRLTVV.

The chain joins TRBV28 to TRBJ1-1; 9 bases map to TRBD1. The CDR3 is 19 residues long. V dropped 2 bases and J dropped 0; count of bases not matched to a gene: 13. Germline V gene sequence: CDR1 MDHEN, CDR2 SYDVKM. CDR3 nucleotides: TGTGCCAGCAGTTTAGGGACAGGGAATCTTGGGGCCATGAACACTGAAGCTTTCTTT. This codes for CASSLGTGNLGAMNTEAFF.

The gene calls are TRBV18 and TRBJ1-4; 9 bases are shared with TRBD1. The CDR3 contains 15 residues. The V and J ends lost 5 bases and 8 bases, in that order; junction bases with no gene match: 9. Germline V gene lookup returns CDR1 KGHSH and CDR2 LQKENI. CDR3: CASSTIGTGSEKLFF. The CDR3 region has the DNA TGTGCCAGCTCAACTATCGGGACAGGGTCCGAAAAACTGTTTTTT.

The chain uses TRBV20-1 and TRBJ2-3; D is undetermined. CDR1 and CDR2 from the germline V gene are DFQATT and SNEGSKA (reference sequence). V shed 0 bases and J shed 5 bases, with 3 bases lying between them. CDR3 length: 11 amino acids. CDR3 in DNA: TGCAGTGCTAGAGAAATAGATACGCAGTATTTT. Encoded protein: CSAREIDTQYF.

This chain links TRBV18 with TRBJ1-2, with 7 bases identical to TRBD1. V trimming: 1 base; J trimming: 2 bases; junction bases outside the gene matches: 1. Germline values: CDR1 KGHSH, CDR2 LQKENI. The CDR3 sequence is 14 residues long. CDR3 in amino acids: CASSPQGANYGYTF. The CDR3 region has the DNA TGTGCCAGCTCACCACAGGGGGCGAACTATGGCTACACCTTC.

The CDR3 region has the DNA TGTGCCAGCAGCTTGGTTCACACAGGGACTGGGGCCAACGTCCTGACTTTC. Translation: CASSLVHTGTGANVLTF. This sequence joins TRBV5-5 and TRBJ2-6; perhaps TRBD1 as D (6 bases). This CDR3 has 17 amino acids. Germline-derived CDR1 and CDR2 are SGHKS and YYEKEE (reference sequence). V was shortened by 0 bases and J by 2 bases, with 12 bases between the two germline ends.

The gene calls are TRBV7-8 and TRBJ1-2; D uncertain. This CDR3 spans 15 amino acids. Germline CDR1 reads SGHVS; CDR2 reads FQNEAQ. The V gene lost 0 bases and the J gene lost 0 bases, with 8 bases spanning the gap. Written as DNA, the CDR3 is TGTGCCAGCAGCTTAGCGGAGGAAGCTAACTATGGCTACACCTTC. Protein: CASSLAEEANYGYTF.

CDR3 amino acids: CASSVEVPSVQYF. The CDR3 DNA follows: TGTGCCAGCAGCGTAGAGGTGCCCTCCGTACAGTACTTC. The gene calls are TRBV9 and TRBJ2-5; D not resolved. V was cut by 0 bases and J by 11 bases, with 14 bases left in between. CDR3 length equals 13 residues. The germline gives CDR1 SGDLS, CDR2 YYNGEE. The full variable domain, rest sourced from reference TRBV9 and TRBJ2-5, is DSGVTQTPKHLITATGQRVTLRCSPRSGDLSVYWYQQSLDQGLQFLIQYYNGEERAKGNILERFSAQQFPDLHSELNLSSLELGDSALYFCASSVEVPSVQYFGPGTRLLVL.

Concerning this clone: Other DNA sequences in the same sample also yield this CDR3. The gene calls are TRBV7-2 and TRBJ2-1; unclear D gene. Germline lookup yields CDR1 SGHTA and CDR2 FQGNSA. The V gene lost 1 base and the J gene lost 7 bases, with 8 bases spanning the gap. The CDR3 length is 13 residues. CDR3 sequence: CASSLGWGNEQFF. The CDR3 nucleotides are TGTGCCAGCAGCTTAGGCTGGGGTAATGAGCAGTTCTTC.